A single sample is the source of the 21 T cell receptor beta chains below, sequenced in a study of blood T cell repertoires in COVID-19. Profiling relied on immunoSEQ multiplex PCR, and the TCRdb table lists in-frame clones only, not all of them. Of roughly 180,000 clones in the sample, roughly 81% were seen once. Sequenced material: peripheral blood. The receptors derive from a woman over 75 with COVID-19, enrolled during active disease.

The CDR3 region is CASNPSAGGGNEQFF. CDR3 DNA sequence: TGCGCCAGCAACCCCTCCGCGGGGGGGGGCAATGAGCAGTTCTTC. The J gene is TRBJ2-1, the V gene TRBV5-1, with 9 positions matching TRBD2. In germline, CDR1 is SGHRS, CDR2 YFSETQ. The CDR3 consists of 15 residues. The ends lost 6 bases at V and 6 bases at J; junction bases unmatched: 10.

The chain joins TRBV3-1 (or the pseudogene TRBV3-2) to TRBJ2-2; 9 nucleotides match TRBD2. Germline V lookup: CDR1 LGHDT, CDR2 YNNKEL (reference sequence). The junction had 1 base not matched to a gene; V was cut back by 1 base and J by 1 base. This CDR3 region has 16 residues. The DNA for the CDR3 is TGTGCCAGCAGCCAAGGGACTAGCGTGAACACCGGGGAGCTGTTTTTT. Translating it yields CASSQGTSVNTGELFF.

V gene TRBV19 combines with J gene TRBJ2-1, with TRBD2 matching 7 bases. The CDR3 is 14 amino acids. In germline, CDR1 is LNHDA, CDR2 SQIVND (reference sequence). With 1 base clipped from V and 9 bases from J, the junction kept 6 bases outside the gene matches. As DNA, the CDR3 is TGTGCCAGTAGTATAGTGGGGGGGTTGAGTGAGCAGTTCTTC. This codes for CASSIVGGLSEQFF.

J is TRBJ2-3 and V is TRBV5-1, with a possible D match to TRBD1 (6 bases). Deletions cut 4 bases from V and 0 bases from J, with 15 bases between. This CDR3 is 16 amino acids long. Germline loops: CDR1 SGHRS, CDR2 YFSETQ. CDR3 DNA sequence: TGCGCCAGCAGCCCAGAGGGGGTTCCTAGCACAGATACGCAGTATTTT. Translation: CASSPEGVPSTDTQYF.

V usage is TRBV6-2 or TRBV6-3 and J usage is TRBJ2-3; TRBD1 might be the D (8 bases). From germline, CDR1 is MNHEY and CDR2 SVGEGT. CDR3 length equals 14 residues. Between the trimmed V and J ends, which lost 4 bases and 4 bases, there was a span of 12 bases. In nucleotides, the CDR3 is TGTGCCAGCAGTTGGACAGGGAGGGCAGATACGCAGTATTTT. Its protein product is CASSWTGRADTQYF.

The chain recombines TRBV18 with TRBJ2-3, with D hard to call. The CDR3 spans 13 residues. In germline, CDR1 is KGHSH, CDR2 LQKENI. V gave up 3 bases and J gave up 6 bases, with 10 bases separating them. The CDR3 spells CASSPSRVDTQYF. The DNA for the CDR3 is TGTGCCAGCTCACCCTCCCGTGTTGATACGCAGTATTTT. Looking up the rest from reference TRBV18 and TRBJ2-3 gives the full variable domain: NAGVMQNPRHLVRRRGQEARLRCSPMKGHSHVYWYRQLPEEGLKFMVYLQKENIIDESGMPKERFSAEFPKEGPSILRIQQVVRGDSAAYFCASSPSRVDTQYFGPGTRLTVL.

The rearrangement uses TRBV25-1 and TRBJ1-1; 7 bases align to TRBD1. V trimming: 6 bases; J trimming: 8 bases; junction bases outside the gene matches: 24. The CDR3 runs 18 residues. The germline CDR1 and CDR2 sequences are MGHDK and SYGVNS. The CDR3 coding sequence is TGTGCCAGCAGCGGAAGGGGGCTATGGGGAAAAGGGGGAAAAGAAGCTTTCTTT. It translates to CASSGRGLWGKGGKEAFF.

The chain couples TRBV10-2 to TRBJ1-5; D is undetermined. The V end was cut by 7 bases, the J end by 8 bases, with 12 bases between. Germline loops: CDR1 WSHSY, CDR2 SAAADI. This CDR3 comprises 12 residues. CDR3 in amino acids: CASKELGEPQHF. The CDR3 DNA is TGCGCCAGCAAGGAGCTTGGAGAGCCCCAGCATTTT.

Here the CDR3 reads CASSIPGQKNIQYF. For the CDR3, the DNA is TGTGCCAGCAGTATCCCGGGACAGAAAAACATTCAGTACTTC. V is TRBV6-4 and J is TRBJ2-4; 7 positions match TRBD1. V lost 5 bases and J lost 4; bases outside the gene matches: 5. The germline V gene has CDR1 MRHNA and CDR2 SNTAGT. The CDR3 has 14 amino acids.

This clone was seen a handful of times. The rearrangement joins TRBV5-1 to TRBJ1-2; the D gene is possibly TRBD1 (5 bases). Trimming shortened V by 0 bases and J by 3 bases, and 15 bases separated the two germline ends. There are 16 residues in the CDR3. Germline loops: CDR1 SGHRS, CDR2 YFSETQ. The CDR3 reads CASSLASGGEHYGYTF. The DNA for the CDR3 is TGCGCCAGCAGCTTGGCCAGCGGGGGGGAGCACTATGGCTACACCTTC.

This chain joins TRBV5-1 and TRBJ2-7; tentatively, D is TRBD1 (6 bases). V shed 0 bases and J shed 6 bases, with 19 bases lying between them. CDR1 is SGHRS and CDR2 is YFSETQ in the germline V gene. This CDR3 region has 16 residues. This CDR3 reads CASSLGAARLQGEQYF. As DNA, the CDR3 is TGCGCCAGCAGCTTGGGGGCAGCGAGGCTACAGGGCGAGCAGTACTTC.

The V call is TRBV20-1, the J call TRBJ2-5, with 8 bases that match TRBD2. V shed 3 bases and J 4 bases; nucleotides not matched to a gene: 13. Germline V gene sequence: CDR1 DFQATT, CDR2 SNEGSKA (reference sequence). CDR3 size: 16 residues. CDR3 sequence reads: CSASRVAGTHRETQYF. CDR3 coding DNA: TGCAGTGCTAGTAGGGTAGCGGGGACCCATCGAGAGACCCAGTACTTC.

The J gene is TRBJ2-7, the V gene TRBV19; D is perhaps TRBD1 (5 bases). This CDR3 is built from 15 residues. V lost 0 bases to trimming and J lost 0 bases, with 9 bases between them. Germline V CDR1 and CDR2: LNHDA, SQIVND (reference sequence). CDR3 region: CASSIEQGLSYEQYF. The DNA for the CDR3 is TGTGCCAGTAGTATAGAGCAGGGTCTCTCCTACGAGCAGTACTTC.

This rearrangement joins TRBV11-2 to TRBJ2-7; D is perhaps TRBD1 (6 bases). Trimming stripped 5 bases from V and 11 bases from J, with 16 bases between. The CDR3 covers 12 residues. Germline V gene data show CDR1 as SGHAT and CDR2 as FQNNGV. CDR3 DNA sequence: TGTGCCAGCAGCATGACAGGTTCTAAGGAGTACTTC. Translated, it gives CASSMTGSKEYF.

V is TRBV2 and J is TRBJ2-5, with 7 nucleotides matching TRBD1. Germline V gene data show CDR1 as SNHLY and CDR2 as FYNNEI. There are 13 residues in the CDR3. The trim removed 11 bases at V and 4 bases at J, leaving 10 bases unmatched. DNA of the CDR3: TGTGCCGGACAGGCCACGTTGGGAGAGACCCAGTACTTC. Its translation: CAGQATLGETQYF. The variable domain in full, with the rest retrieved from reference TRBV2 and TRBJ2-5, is EPEVTQTPSHQVTQMGQEVILRCVPISNHLYFYWYRQILGQKVEFLVSFYNNEISEKSEIFDDQFSVERPDGSNFTLKIRSTKLEDSAMYFCAGQATLGETQYFGPGTRLLVL.

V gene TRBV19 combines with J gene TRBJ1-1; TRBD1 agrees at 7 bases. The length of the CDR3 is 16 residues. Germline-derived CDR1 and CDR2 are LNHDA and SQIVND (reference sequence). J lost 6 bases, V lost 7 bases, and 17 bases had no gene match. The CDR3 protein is CASKGGTVWSRAEAFF. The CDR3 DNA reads TGTGCCAGTAAGGGTGGGACAGTGTGGTCGAGGGCTGAAGCTTTCTTT.

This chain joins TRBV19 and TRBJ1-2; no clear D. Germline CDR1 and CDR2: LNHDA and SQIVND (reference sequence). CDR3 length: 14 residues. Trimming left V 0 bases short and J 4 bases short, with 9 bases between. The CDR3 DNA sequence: TGTGCCAGTAGTATAGAGGGCAGACCCTATGGCTACACCTTC. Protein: CASSIEGRPYGYTF.

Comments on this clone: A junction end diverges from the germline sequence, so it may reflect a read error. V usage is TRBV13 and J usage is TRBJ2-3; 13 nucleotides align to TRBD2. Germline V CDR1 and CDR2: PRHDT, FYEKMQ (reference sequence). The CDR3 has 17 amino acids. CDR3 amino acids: CASSLGLAGEGTDTQYF. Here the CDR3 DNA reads TGTGCCAGCAGCCTAGGACTAGCGGGAGAAGGCACAGATACGCAGTATTTT.

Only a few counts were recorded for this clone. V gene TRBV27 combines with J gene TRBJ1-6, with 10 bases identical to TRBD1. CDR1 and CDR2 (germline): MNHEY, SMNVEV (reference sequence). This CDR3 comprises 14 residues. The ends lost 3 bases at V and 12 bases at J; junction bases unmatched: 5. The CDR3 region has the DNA TGTGCCAGCAGTTTGGCCGGGACAGGGGTACCCCTCCACTTT. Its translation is CASSLAGTGVPLHF.

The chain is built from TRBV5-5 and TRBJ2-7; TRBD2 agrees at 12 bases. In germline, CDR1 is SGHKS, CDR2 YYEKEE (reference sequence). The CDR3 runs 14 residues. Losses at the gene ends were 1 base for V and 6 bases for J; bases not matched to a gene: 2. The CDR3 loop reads CASSLLTSGSEQYF. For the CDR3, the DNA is TGTGCCAGCAGCTTGCTGACTAGCGGGAGCGAGCAGTACTTC.

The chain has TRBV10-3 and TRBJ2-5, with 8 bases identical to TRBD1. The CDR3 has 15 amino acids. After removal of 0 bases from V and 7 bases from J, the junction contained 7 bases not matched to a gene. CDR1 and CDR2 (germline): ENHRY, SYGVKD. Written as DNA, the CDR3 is TGTGCCATCAGTGAGTCGCAGACAGGGGCTGGGACCCAGTACTTC. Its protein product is CAISESQTGAGTQYF.